A selection of T cell receptor beta chains follows, all from one sample in a study of T cell repertoires in cytomegalovirus infection. TCRdb itself ran the reads through MiXCR, one entry per CDR3 protein. This sample has 510,000 or so distinct CDR3 sequences, with less than 30% found just once. The sequenced material came from PBMCs. The receptors here all came from a human donor in good health (CMV status not recorded). Some clones in this sample may be carry-over from other donors' samples. Each CDR3 is given with its conserved first and last residue. D genes are given only for firm matches. The size of a clone is reported for some rows only, either as once, few or many, or as a class for expanded clones.

V gene: TRBV4-2
D gene: -
CDR3 length: 14
J gene: TRBJ2-7
clone size: -
CDR3 protein: CASSQDFTSRYEYF
CDR3 DNA: TGTGCCAGCAGCCAAGATTTTACTAGCCGCTACGAGTACTTC

V gene: TRBV24-1
D gene: -
CDR3 length: 12
J gene: TRBJ2-3
clone size: -
CDR3 protein: CATSDFIGEQYF
CDR3 DNA: TGTGCCACCAGTGATTTCATTGGGGAGCAGTATTTT

V gene: TRBV4-2
D gene: -
CDR3 length: 16
J gene: TRBJ2-3
clone size: few
CDR3 protein: CASSQVGQGDTDTQYF
CDR3 DNA: TGTGCCAGCAGCCAAGTTGGGCAGGGTGACACAGATACGCAGTATTTT

V gene: TRBV7-9
D gene: -
CDR3 length: 14
J gene: TRBJ2-1
clone size: -
CDR3 protein: CASSFEMATNEQFF
CDR3 DNA: TGTGCCAGCAGCTTTGAAATGGCTACCAATGAGCAGTTCTTC

V gene: TRBV5-4
D gene: -
CDR3 length: 16
J gene: TRBJ2-3
clone size: few
CDR3 protein: CASSFYKGPSTDTQYF
CDR3 DNA: TGTGCCAGCAGCTTTTATAAGGGACCTAGCACAGATACGCAGTATTTT

V gene: TRBV5-4
D gene: TRBD2
CDR3 length: 18
J gene: TRBJ2-1
clone size: many
CDR3 protein: CASSRGGTSGLSYNEQFF
CDR3 DNA: TGTGCCAGCAGCCGAGGGGGGACTAGCGGGCTCTCCTACAATGAGCAGTTCTTC

V gene: TRBV20-1
D gene: -
CDR3 length: 13
J gene: TRBJ2-7
clone size: -
CDR3 protein: CSASWRSKGEQYF
CDR3 DNA: TGCAGTGCTAGTTGGCGGTCTAAAGGCGAGCAGTACTTC

V gene: TRBV5-1
D gene: TRBD2
CDR3 length: 17
J gene: TRBJ2-7
clone size: -
CDR3 protein: CASSLWASGKSSYEQYF
CDR3 DNA: TGCGCCAGCAGCTTGTGGGCTAGCGGGAAATCCTCCTACGAGCAGTACTTC

V gene: TRBV20-1
D gene: TRBD1
CDR3 length: 14
J gene: TRBJ1-2
clone size: -
CDR3 protein: CSARDAGTVDGYTF
CDR3 DNA: TGCAGTGCTAGAGATGCAGGGACAGTGGATGGCTACACCTTC

V gene: TRBV5-5
D gene: -
CDR3 length: 15
J gene: TRBJ1-6
clone size: -
CDR3 protein: CASSLGPNYNSPLHF
CDR3 DNA: TGTGCCAGCAGCTTGGGCCCCAACTATAATTCACCCCTCCACTTT

V gene: TRBV20-1
D gene: -
CDR3 length: 14
J gene: TRBJ1-2
clone size: once
CDR3 protein: CSARGRTRISGYTF
CDR3 DNA: TGCAGTGCCCGGGGTCGGACAAGGATATCTGGCTACACCTTC

V gene: TRBV7-3
D gene: -
CDR3 length: 15
J gene: TRBJ2-2
clone size: few
CDR3 protein: CASSPGWGDTGELFF
CDR3 DNA: TGTGCCAGCAGCCCCGGGTGGGGGGACACCGGGGAGCTGTTTTTT

V gene: TRBV20-1
D gene: TRBD2
CDR3 length: 13
J gene: TRBJ2-4
clone size: few
CDR3 protein: CSASGRAKNIQYF
CDR3 DNA: TGCAGTGCTAGCGGGAGGGCCAAAAACATTCAGTACTTC

V gene: TRBV7-9
D gene: -
CDR3 length: 14
J gene: TRBJ2-1
clone size: many
CDR3 protein: CASSLDYPYNEQFF
CDR3 DNA: TGTGCCAGCAGCTTGGACTATCCTTACAATGAGCAGTTCTTC

V gene: TRBV7-8
D gene: -
CDR3 length: 21
J gene: TRBJ2-1
clone size: few
CDR3 protein: CASSLVGLPRTSPTTYNEQFF
CDR3 DNA: TGTGCCAGCAGCTTAGTCGGGCTACCAAGGACCTCACCTACGACCTACAATGAGCAGTTCTTC

V gene: TRBV29-1
D gene: TRBD1
CDR3 length: 13
J gene: TRBJ1-2
clone size: few
CDR3 protein: CSVALDRGRGYTF
CDR3 DNA: TGCAGCGTTGCCCTGGACAGGGGGCGAGGCTACACCTTC

V gene: TRBV6-5
D gene: TRBD2
CDR3 length: 14
J gene: TRBJ2-3
clone size: -
CDR3 protein: CASSYGGSSDTQYF
CDR3 DNA: TGTGCCAGCAGTTACGGCGGGAGTTCGGATACGCAGTATTTT

V gene: TRBV30
D gene: TRBD2
CDR3 length: 13
J gene: TRBJ2-1
clone size: few
CDR3 protein: CASGGDPYNEQFF
CDR3 DNA: TGTGCCTCGGGGGGGGATCCCTACAATGAGCAGTTCTTC

V gene: TRBV4-2
D gene: -
CDR3 length: 15
J gene: TRBJ2-1
clone size: -
CDR3 protein: CASSQDSQQSNEQFF
CDR3 DNA: TGTGCCAGCAGCCAAGATTCTCAGCAGAGTAATGAGCAGTTCTTC

V gene: TRBV28
D gene: -
CDR3 length: 16
J gene: TRBJ1-3
clone size: -
CDR3 protein: CASSFRHLEGGNTIYF
CDR3 DNA: TGTGCCAGCAGTTTCCGTCACCTCGAGGGTGGAAACACCATATATTTT

V gene: TRBV7-3
D gene: -
CDR3 length: 15
J gene: TRBJ1-1
clone size: few
CDR3 protein: CASSRIRGLDTEAFF
CDR3 DNA: TGTGCCAGCAGCCGGATTAGGGGGTTGGACACTGAAGCTTTCTTT

V gene: TRBV2
D gene: -
CDR3 length: 13
J gene: TRBJ2-5
clone size: -
CDR3 protein: CASRREGGETQYF
CDR3 DNA: TGTGCCAGCAGGAGAGAGGGGGGAGAGACCCAGTACTTC